These 4 T cell receptor beta chains originate from one sample sequenced in a study of T cells in Graves' hyperthyroidism and ophthalmopathy (dated by TCRdb to between 2019 and 2020). The library was produced with multiplex PCR. The data were produced on an Illumina HiSeq 2000. The TCR beta CDR3 regions were amplified from RNA transcripts. The first round of RT-PCR for the TCR CDR3 was performed with the HTBI primer set and the Qiagen OneStep RT-PCR kit. The public reads were quality trimmed at Q25 with fastp and then assembled into clones with MiXCR by TCRdb, keeping productive beta chains. One record per CDR3 amino acid sequence lists the most common genes and DNA. Within this sample are 360,000 or so distinct CDR3 sequences, with around 15% of them counted one time only. Together, the top ten hold about 21% of the sample. What was sequenced was blood. Source of these receptors: a woman in her sixties with Graves' ophthalmopathy.

This clonotype was observed a handful of times. This chain joins TRBV6-2 or TRBV6-3 and TRBJ1-2, with 7 bases fitting TRBD1. CDR1 and CDR2 from the germline V gene are MNHEY and SVGEGT. V lost 6 bases to trimming and J lost 0 bases; unmatched junction nucleotides: 7. The CDR3 totals 15 residues. CDR3 in DNA: TGTGCCAGCAGGGAATCGGGACAGCCTAACTATGGCTACACCTTC. This translates into CASRESGQPNYGYTF.

There are a few counts of this clonotype. The chain joins TRBV5-1 to TRBJ2-3; 7 bases match TRBD2. CDR3 size: 14 residues. Losses at the gene ends were 5 bases for V and 2 bases for J; bases not matched to a gene: 5. Per the germline V gene, CDR1 is SGHRS and CDR2 is YFSETQ. The CDR3 region has the DNA TGCGCCAGCAGGTCTAGCGGTTCCACAGATACGCAGTATTTT. This gives the protein CASRSSGSTDTQYF.

V is TRBV29-1 and J is TRBJ2-1; D might be TRBD1 (6 bases). V was trimmed by 8 bases and J by 8 bases, leaving 22 bases between them. The CDR3 runs to 14 residues. The germline V gene encodes CDR1 SQVTM and CDR2 ANQGSEA. CDR3 protein: CSSYPRGRFDEQFF. The CDR3 DNA reads as TGCAGCTCTTACCCCAGGGGTCGGTTTGATGAGCAGTTCTTC.

This clonotype was observed at least ten times. The rearrangement links TRBV6-6 to TRBJ2-5; D perhaps matches TRBD2 (5 bases). The CDR3 contains 17 residues. Trimming pared 2 bases from V and 2 bases from J, leaving 18 bases between. Germline V lookup: CDR1 MNHNY, CDR2 SVGAGI (reference sequence). The CDR3 sequence: CASSYPRFRGGQETQYF. Here the CDR3 DNA reads TGTGCCAGCAGTTACCCTCGTTTTCGGGGTGGGCAAGAGACCCAGTACTTC.